Each of the 15 T cell receptor beta chains below was sequenced from the same sample in a study of T-cell reconstitution after alpha-beta-depleted transplantation in children. Preparation of the TCRbeta library used unique molecular identifiers. TCRdb re-called the PCR reads with MiXCR, one entry per CDR3 protein. The table lists some 200,000 distinct CDR3 sequences, roughly 6.8% of them singletons. The sequencing used PBMCs from the stem cell graft donor, collected from the stem cell graft. The receptors originated from a human donor who donated a stem cell graft to a child with Wiskott-Aldrich syndrome.

This clonotype was picked up many times. The chain couples TRBV20-1 to TRBJ2-5; no clear D. Per germline, CDR1 DFQATT and CDR2 SNEGSKA (reference sequence). With 3 bases removed from V and 4 bases from J, the gap between germline ends came to 15 bases. The CDR3 runs to 14 residues. Here the CDR3 reads CSARETRGPETQYF. DNA of the CDR3: TGCAGTGCTAGGGAGACCCGAGGTCCAGAGACCCAGTACTTC.

This clonotype has a count of ten or more. The chain carries TRBV5-1 and TRBJ1-4, with 7 bases identical to TRBD1. Germline V lookup: CDR1 SGHRS, CDR2 YFSETQ. The CDR3 consists of 14 residues. After removal of 4 bases from V and 4 bases from J, the junction contained 4 bases not matched to a gene. CDR3 in amino acids: CASSRGTVNEKLFF. DNA of the CDR3: TGCGCCAGCAGCAGGGGGACAGTTAATGAAAAACTGTTTTTT.

This clonotype has a count of ten or more. This chain joins TRBV5-1 and TRBJ2-2, with TRBD2 identical over 13 bases. CDR1 SGHRS and CDR2 YFSETQ come from the germline V gene. The J segment lost 0 bases and the V segment lost 4 bases, leaving 6 bases of the junction unmatched. There are 18 residues in the CDR3. The CDR3 loop reads CASSRGLAGPANTGELFF. The CDR3 DNA reads TGCGCCAGCAGCCGGGGACTAGCGGGACCGGCGAACACCGGGGAGCTGTTTTTT.

This clonotype has ten or more counts. The chain links TRBV12-3 or TRBV12-4 to TRBJ2-5, with TRBD2 identical over 11 bases. V trimming: 3 bases; J trimming: 5 bases; junction bases outside the gene matches: 5. This CDR3 has 15 amino acids. The CDR3 DNA follows: TGTGCCAGCAGTTTTTTCGCTAGCGGGAGGGAGACCCAGTACTTC. It codes for CASSFFASGRETQYF.

The chain couples TRBV5-1 to TRBJ1-2; D uncertain. Germline V lookup: CDR1 SGHRS, CDR2 YFSETQ. V lost 0 bases, J lost 3 bases, and 9 bases lay in between. The CDR3 has 14 residues. The CDR3 DNA is TGCGCCAGCAGCTTGGCCGACGGGGACTATGGCTACACCTTC. This translates into CASSLADGDYGYTF.

The table lists this clonotype with many counts. The V call is TRBV3-1, the J call TRBJ1-6; D might be TRBD1 (5 bases). Trimming left V 4 bases short and J 9 bases short, with 10 bases between. Germline values: CDR1 LGHDT, CDR2 YNNKEL (reference sequence). This CDR3 has 13 residues. CDR3 sequence: CASSPGRGSPLHF. The CDR3 nucleotides are TGTGCCAGCAGCCCCGGTAGGGGTTCACCCCTCCACTTT.

This chain connects TRBV4-3 to TRBJ2-1; TRBD2 matches 9 bases. Germline V gene data show CDR1 as LGHNA and CDR2 as YSLEER. This CDR3 spans 16 amino acids. V was pared by 3 bases and J by 2 bases, with 5 bases of the junction left unmatched. CDR3 sequence: CASSHGLATTYNEQFF. The CDR3 DNA reads TGCGCCAGCAGCCACGGACTAGCGACCACCTACAATGAGCAGTTCTTC.

This clonotype was observed at least ten times. V usage is TRBV18 and J usage is TRBJ2-2; TRBD2 might be the D (6 bases). The germline V gene encodes CDR1 KGHSH and CDR2 LQKENI. This CDR3 spans 14 amino acids. V lost 6 bases, J lost 3 bases, and 11 bases lay in between. The CDR3 sequence is CASSAVADTGELFF. The CDR3 nucleotides read TGTGCCAGCTCCGCGGTAGCGGACACCGGGGAGCTGTTTTTT.

This clonotype was seen a handful of times. The rearrangement links TRBV7-2 to TRBJ2-7; 8 bases map to TRBD1. The germline V gene encodes CDR1 SGHTA and CDR2 FQGNSA. V trimming: 5 bases; J trimming: 1 base; junction bases outside the gene matches: 4. The CDR3 loop spans 14 amino acids. The CDR3 nucleotides are TGTGCCAGCAGCATTCAGGGGGCATCCTACGAGCAGTACTTC. Its protein is CASSIQGASYEQYF.

V gene TRBV18 combines with J gene TRBJ2-5; 7 bases match TRBD2. The CDR3 is 15 residues long. Trimming cost V 3 bases and J 2 bases; bases outside gene matches: 6. Germline V gene lookup returns CDR1 KGHSH and CDR2 LQKENI. CDR3 amino acids: CASSPVASGQETQYF. In DNA, the CDR3 is TGTGCCAGCTCACCCGTGGCTAGCGGTCAAGAGACCCAGTACTTC.

Remarks on this clonotype: This clone may be a read error of a much larger clone one base away. V and J are TRBV5-5 and TRBJ2-7, with a tentative D call TRBD1 (6 bases). Trimming left V 4 bases short and J 2 bases short, with 22 bases between. The CDR3 is made up of 17 amino acids. Germline V CDR1 and CDR2: SGHKS, YYEKEE (reference sequence). DNA of the CDR3: TGTGCCAGCAGCAGGAACCCCCGGGACAAGGGAACCTACGAGCAGTACTTC. This translates into CASSRNPRDKGTYEQYF. The complete variable domain, with remaining parts taken from reference TRBV5-5 and TRBJ2-7, reads DAGVTQSPTHLIKTRGQQVTLRCSPISGHKSVSWYQQVLGQGPQFIFQYYEKEERGRGNFPDRFSARQFPNYSSELNVNALLLGDSALYLCASSRNPRDKGTYEQYFGPGTRLTVT.

This clonotype was seen at least ten times. The chain links TRBV12-3 or TRBV12-4 to TRBJ1-5; 7 bases match TRBD1. J lost 5 bases, V lost 6 bases, and 10 bases had no gene match. The length of the CDR3 is 15 residues. The CDR3 sequence: CASRPRQGRDQPQHF. The CDR3 region has the DNA TGTGCCAGCAGACCCCGACAGGGTAGGGATCAGCCCCAGCATTTT.

The CDR3 region has the DNA TGTGCCAGCAGTACGCGGGTGGGGCTAGGGGAGCAGTACTTC. Amino acid sequence: CASSTRVGLGEQYF. The gene calls are TRBV12-3 or TRBV12-4 and TRBJ2-7, with D perhaps TRBD1 or TRBD2 (5 bases each). The germline V and J ends were trimmed by 5 bases and 7 bases, with 18 bases remaining between them. The CDR3 has 14 residues.

This clonotype was seen many times. The V and J genes are TRBV24-1 and TRBJ2-1, with 8 bases matching TRBD2. The germline V gene has CDR1 KGHDR and CDR2 SFDVKD. This CDR3 is 14 amino acids long. Trimming cost V 4 bases and J 8 bases; bases outside gene matches: 6. The CDR3, as DNA: TGTGCCACCAGTGAACCGGGAGGGCCGGATGAGCAGTTCTTC. Its translation: CATSEPGGPDEQFF.

This clonotype was recorded many times. The genes are TRBV5-6 and TRBJ1-1, with D unresolved. The CDR3 is 13 amino acids. Germline lookup yields CDR1 SGHDT and CDR2 YYEEEE. The V gene lost 4 bases and the J gene lost 1 base, with 8 bases spanning the gap. The CDR3 protein is CASSHWGNTEAFF. The DNA of the CDR3 is TGTGCCAGCAGCCATTGGGGGAACACTGAAGCTTTCTTT.